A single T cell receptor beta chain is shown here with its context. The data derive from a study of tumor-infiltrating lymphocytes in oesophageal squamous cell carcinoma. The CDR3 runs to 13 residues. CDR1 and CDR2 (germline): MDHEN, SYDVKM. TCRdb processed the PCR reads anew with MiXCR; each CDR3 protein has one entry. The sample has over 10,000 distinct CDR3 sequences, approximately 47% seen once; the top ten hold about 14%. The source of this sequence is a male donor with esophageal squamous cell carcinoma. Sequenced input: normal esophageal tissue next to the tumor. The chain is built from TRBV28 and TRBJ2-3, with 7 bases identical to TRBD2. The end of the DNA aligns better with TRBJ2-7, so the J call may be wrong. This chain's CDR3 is CASRAGPRYEQYF. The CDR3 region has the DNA TGTGCCAGCAGAGCGGGACCTCGGTACGAGCAGTACTTC.